Reported below is one T cell receptor (beta chain). Regarding treatment: roughly 18 received Ad26.COV2.S at low or high dose, single or two shots; roughly 5 received placebo; per-sample allocation not given. Repertoires come from day 63 after the first vaccine or placebo injection. V lost 4 bases to trimming and J lost 4 bases, with 19 bases between them. Germline CDR1 KGHSH, CDR2 LQKENI. The CDR3 has 16 amino acids. This sample stems from a study of Ad26.COV2.S vaccination and SARS-CoV-2 variants. Study-wide context: Once or twice, 56 days apart, Ad26.COV2.S was delivered intramuscularly.

The data were produced by immunoSEQ multiplex PCR, yet TCRdb's version contains in-frame clones alone and is incomplete. The sample carries 300,000 to 400,000 clones, about nine tenths recorded once. The clonotype originates from a person between 18 and 59 years old who received the Ad26.COV2.S COVID-19 vaccine or a placebo. Sequencing was performed on peripheral blood, taken in a trial of Ad26.COV2.S vaccine versus placebo. V is TRBV18 and J is TRBJ1-2, with a possible D match to TRBD1 (6 bases). The CDR3 here is CASSQDRHSGIYGYTF. CDR3 coding DNA: TGTGCCAGCTCACAGGACAGACATTCTGGTATCTATGGCTACACCTTC.